This is a list of T cell receptor beta chains from one sample in a study of cytomegalovirus exposure and HLA in healthy donors. Data came from immunoSEQ multiplex PCR; TCRdb stores just in-frame clones and leaves some out. The table shows under 200,000 clones, with approximately 84% occurring only once. What was sequenced was PBMCs. All receptors derive from a boy aged 5-17 years in good health and CMV-seronegative. Both conserved end residues are part of each CDR3. The D gene is left open where the match is weak. Rows give clone size only sometimes, using once, few, many, or a class for an expanded clone.

abundance	v_gene	j_gene	d_gene	CDR3aa	CDR3nt
.	TRBV9	TRBJ2-2	TRBD1	CASTTRQGTNTGELFF	TGTGCCAGCACCACCCGACAGGGGACGAACACCGGGGAGCTGTTTTTT
.	TRBV7-2	TRBJ2-5	.	CASSLAFRGETQYF	TGTGCCAGCAGCTTAGCTTTTAGGGGGGAGACCCAGTACTTC
.	TRBV4-3	TRBJ1-5	TRBD1	CASSQYARGPGNQPQHF	TGCGCCAGCAGCCAATACGCCAGGGGGCCCGGCAATCAGCCCCAGCATTTT
.	TRBV6-6	TRBJ1-2	.	CASSFWEDGDGYTF	TGTGCCAGCAGTTTTTGGGAGGACGGCGATGGCTACACCTTC
.	TRBV2	TRBJ2-7	.	CASSEGVAGLYEQYF	TGTGCCAGCAGTGAAGGGGTAGCAGGACTCTACGAGCAGTACTTC
.	TRBV2	TRBJ1-1	.	CASTEAPEAFF	TGTGCCAGCACGGAGGCCCCTGAAGCTTTCTTT
.	TRBV4-1	TRBJ1-2	TRBD1	CASSQAGQGSYGYTF	TGCGCCAGCAGCCAAGCTGGACAGGGATCCTATGGCTACACCTTC
.	TRBV7-9	TRBJ1-2	.	CASSLTYVERYTF	TGTGCCAGCAGCTTGACGTATGTGGAGAGATACACCTTC
.	TRBV27	TRBJ2-1	.	CASSLFRYNEQFF	TGTGCCAGCAGTTTATTCAGATACAATGAGCAGTTCTTC
.	TRBV28	TRBJ2-1	.	CASSPGNDNEQFF	TGTGCCAGCAGTCCAGGAAACGACAATGAGCAGTTCTTC
.	TRBV5-1	TRBJ1-2	TRBD1	CASSSSGQVFGYTF	TGCGCCAGCAGCTCGTCGGGACAGGTCTTTGGCTACACCTTC
.	TRBV5-1	TRBJ1-3	TRBD1	CASSLAGQGPLLSSGNTIYF	TGCGCCAGCAGCTTGGCCGGACAGGGCCCTCTTTTGAGCTCTGGAAACACCATATATTTT
.	TRBV30	TRBJ1-1	.	CAWSVRRGNTEAFF	TGTGCCTGGAGTGTTAGACGGGGAAACACTGAAGCTTTCTTT
.	TRBV30	TRBJ2-7	.	CAWRDKGHEQYF	TGTGCCTGGAGGGACAAGGGTCACGAGCAGTACTTC
.	TRBV11-2	TRBJ2-5	.	CASSFRRRQETQYF	TGTGCCAGCAGCTTTCGCAGGCGCCAGGAGACCCAGTACTTC
once	TRBV19	TRBJ1-3	.	CASRGVIGPGNTIYF	TGTGCCAGTAGAGGCGTGATTGGGCCTGGAAACACCATATATTTT
once	TRBV5-6	TRBJ2-7	.	CASSLGRTGYSEQYF	TGTGCCAGCAGCTTGGGCAGAACAGGGTATAGCGAGCAGTACTTC
.	TRBV9	TRBJ2-5	TRBD2	CASSVGPSGQETQYF	TGTGCCAGCAGCGTAGGGCCTAGCGGACAAGAGACCCAGTACTTC
.	TRBV7-8	TRBJ2-7	.	CASSLARKSGEQYF	TGTGCCAGCAGCTTAGCGAGGAAAAGCGGCGAGCAGTACTTC
.	TRBV19	TRBJ2-7	TRBD2	CASSMGAGAYEQYF	TGTGCCAGTAGTATGGGAGCGGGAGCCTACGAGCAGTACTTC
.	TRBV30	TRBJ2-5	TRBD1	CAWSQDRETQYF	TGTGCCTGGAGTCAGGACAGGGAGACCCAGTACTTC
.	TRBV5-4	TRBJ2-2	TRBD2	CAASPAGGKYTGELFF	TGTGCCGCCTCCCCTGCGGGAGGAAAATACACCGGGGAGCTGTTTTTT
.	TRBV9	TRBJ2-4	TRBD1	CASSAALEDRGSGIQYF	TGTGCCAGCAGCGCCGCCCTGGAGGACAGGGGGTCGGGCATTCAGTACTTC
.	TRBV5-6	TRBJ1-2	.	CASSLLQGNYGYTF	TGTGCCAGCAGCTTGCTCCAGGGGAACTATGGCTACACCTTC
.	TRBV29-1	TRBJ2-1	TRBD1	CSTLLLDRGFVEQFF	TGCAGCACCCTTCTCCTGGACAGGGGGTTTGTTGAGCAGTTCTTC
.	TRBV6-5	TRBJ1-1	.	CASSRGGGEGTEAFF	TGTGCCAGCAGTAGAGGAGGGGGGGAGGGAACTGAAGCTTTCTTT
.	TRBV7-2	TRBJ2-7	.	CASSLVVSWYEQYF	TGTGCCAGCAGCTTAGTTGTTAGCTGGTACGAGCAGTACTTC
.	TRBV7-8	TRBJ2-1	TRBD2	CASSSGQTSGSNEQFF	TGTGCCAGCAGCTCCGGGCAGACTAGCGGGTCCAATGAGCAGTTCTTC
few	TRBV30	TRBJ1-2	TRBD1	CAWNNDRGSNYGYTF	TGTGCCTGGAATAACGACAGGGGATCTAACTATGGCTACACCTTC
few	TRBV6-6	TRBJ2-1	.	CASIEVNYNEQFF	TGTGCCAGTATAGAGGTGAATTACAATGAGCAGTTCTTC
.	TRBV7-8	TRBJ1-5	TRBD1	CASSTGQGPYSNQPQHF	TGTGCCAGCAGCACGGGACAGGGACCTTATAGCAATCAGCCCCAGCATTTT
.	TRBV29-1	TRBJ2-1	TRBD2	CSVYGGASYNEQFF	TGCAGCGTCTACGGGGGGGCATCCTACAATGAGCAGTTCTTC
.	TRBV7-2	TRBJ1-2	TRBD1	CASSLRQGTGANYGYTF	TGTGCCAGCAGCTTGAGACAGGGCACGGGAGCTAACTATGGCTACACCTTC